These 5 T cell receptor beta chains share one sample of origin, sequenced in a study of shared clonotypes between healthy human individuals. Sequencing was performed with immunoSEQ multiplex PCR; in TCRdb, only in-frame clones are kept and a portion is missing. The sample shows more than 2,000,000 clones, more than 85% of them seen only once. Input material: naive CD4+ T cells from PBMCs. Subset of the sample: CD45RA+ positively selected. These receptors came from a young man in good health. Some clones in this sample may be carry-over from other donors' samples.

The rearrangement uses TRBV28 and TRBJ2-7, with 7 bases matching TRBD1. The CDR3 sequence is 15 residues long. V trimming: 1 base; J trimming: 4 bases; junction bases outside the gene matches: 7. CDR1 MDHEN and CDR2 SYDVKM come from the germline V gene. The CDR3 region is CASSLLGAGGYEQYF. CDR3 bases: TGTGCCAGCAGTTTATTAGGGGCAGGGGGTTACGAGCAGTACTTC.

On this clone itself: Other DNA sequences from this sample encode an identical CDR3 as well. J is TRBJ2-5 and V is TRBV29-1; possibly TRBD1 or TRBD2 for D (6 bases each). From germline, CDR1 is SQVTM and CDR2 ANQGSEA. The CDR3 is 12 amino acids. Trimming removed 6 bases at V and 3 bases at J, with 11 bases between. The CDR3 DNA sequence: TGCAGCGTGTTAAGGGGGGAAGAGACCCAGTACTTC. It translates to CSVLRGEETQYF.

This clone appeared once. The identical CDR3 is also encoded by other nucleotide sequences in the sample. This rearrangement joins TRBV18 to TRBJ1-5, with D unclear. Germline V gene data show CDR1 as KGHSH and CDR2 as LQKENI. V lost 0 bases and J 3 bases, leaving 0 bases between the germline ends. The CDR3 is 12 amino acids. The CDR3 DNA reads TGTGCCAGCTCACCACCCAATCAGCCCCAGCATTTT. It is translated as CASSPPNQPQHF.

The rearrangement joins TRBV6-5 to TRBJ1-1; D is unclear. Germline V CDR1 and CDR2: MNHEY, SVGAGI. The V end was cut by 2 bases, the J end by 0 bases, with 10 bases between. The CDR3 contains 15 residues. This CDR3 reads CASSYARWVNTEAFF. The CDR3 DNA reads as TGTGCCAGCAGTTACGCCAGGTGGGTGAACACTGAAGCTTTCTTT.

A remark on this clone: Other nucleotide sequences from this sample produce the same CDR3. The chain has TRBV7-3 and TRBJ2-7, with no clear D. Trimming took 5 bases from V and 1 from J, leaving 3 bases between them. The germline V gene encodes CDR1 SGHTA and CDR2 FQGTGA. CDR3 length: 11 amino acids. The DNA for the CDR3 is TGTGCCAGCAGCCCGTCCTACGAGCAGTACTTC. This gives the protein CASSPSYEQYF. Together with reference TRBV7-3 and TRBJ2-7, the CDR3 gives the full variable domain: GAGVSQTPSNKVTEKGKYVELRCDPISGHTALYWYRQSLGQGPEFLIYFQGTGAADDSGLPNDRFFAVRPEGSVSTLKIQRTERGDSAVYLCASSPSYEQYFGPGTRLTVT.